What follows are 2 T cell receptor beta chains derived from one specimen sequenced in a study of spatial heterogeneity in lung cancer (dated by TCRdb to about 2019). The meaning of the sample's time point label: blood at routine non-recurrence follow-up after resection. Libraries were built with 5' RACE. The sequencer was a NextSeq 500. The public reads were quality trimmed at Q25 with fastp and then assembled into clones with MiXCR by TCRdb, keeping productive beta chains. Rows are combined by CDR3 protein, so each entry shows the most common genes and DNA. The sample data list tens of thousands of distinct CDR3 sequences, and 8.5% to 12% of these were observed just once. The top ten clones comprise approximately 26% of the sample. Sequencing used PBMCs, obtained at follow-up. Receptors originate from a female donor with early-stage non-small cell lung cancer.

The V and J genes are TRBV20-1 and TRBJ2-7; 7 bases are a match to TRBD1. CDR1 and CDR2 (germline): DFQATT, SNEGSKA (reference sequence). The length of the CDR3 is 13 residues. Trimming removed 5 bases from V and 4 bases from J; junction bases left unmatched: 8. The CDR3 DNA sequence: TGCAGTGCTTCTCCAGGGGGATGGTACGAGCAGTACTTC. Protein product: CSASPGGWYEQYF.

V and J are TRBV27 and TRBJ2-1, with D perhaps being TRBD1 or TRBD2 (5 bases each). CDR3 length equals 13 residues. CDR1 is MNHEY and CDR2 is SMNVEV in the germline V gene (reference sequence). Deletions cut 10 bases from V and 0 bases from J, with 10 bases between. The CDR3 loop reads CAIGTYSYNEQFF. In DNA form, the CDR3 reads TGTGCCATCGGGACCTACTCCTACAATGAGCAGTTCTTC.